The rows below give T cell receptor beta chains drawn from one sample of a study of T cell responses to AZD1222 COVID-19 vaccine. Data came from immunoSEQ multiplex PCR; TCRdb stores just in-frame clones and leaves some out. The table records 110,000 to 150,000 clones, more than 85% of them present only once. This material consisted of peripheral blood, taken on day 0 of AZD1222 vaccination. Receptors were obtained from an adult in good health. Each CDR3 is given with its conserved first and last residue. A D gene is named only where the DNA matches it firmly. Size values are once, few and many counts, or a class for expanded clones, and some rows have none.

j_gene: TRBJ1-1; abundance: .; d_gene: .; v_gene: TRBV2; CDR3nt: TGTGCCAGCAGTGTGAGGAACACTGAAGCTTTCTTT; CDR3aa: CASSVRNTEAFF
j_gene: TRBJ2-5; abundance: .; d_gene: .; v_gene: TRBV12-3/TRBV12-4; CDR3nt: TGTGCCAGCAGTTTTCGGGAGACCCAGTACTTC; CDR3aa: CASSFRETQYF
j_gene: TRBJ2-7; abundance: .; d_gene: TRBD1; v_gene: TRBV6-2/TRBV6-3; CDR3nt: TGTGCCAGCAGTTACTCGGGACAGTACGAGCAGTACTTC; CDR3aa: CASSYSGQYEQYF
j_gene: TRBJ2-3; abundance: .; d_gene: .; v_gene: TRBV7-6; CDR3nt: TGTGCCAGCAGCTTACCCGCCGGGGAGCGGGGCACAGATACGCAGTATTTT; CDR3aa: CASSLPAGERGTDTQYF
j_gene: TRBJ2-5; abundance: once; d_gene: .; v_gene: TRBV5-1; CDR3nt: TGCGCCAGCAGCTACCAAGAGACCCAGTACTTC; CDR3aa: CASSYQETQYF
j_gene: TRBJ2-7; abundance: .; d_gene: TRBD1; v_gene: TRBV6-2/TRBV6-3; CDR3nt: TGTGCCAGCAGTCCCCCGGACAGGGACTACGAGCAGTACTTC; CDR3aa: CASSPPDRDYEQYF
j_gene: TRBJ1-5; abundance: .; d_gene: .; v_gene: TRBV6-6; CDR3nt: TGTGCCAGCAGTTACTCTCAGCCCCAGCATTTT; CDR3aa: CASSYSQPQHF
j_gene: TRBJ1-2; abundance: .; d_gene: .; v_gene: TRBV19; CDR3nt: TGTGCCAGTACGGTCGGGGCAACTAACTATGGCTACACCTTC; CDR3aa: CASTVGATNYGYTF
j_gene: TRBJ1-2; abundance: .; d_gene: .; v_gene: TRBV9; CDR3nt: TGTGCCAGCAGCACACAGGGAGCCCACGGCTATGGCTACACCTTC; CDR3aa: CASSTQGAHGYGYTF
j_gene: TRBJ2-3; abundance: .; d_gene: TRBD2; v_gene: TRBV7-3; CDR3nt: TGTGCCAGCAGCATTGTAGCGGGGGCTAATCCAGATACGCAGTATTTT; CDR3aa: CASSIVAGANPDTQYF
j_gene: TRBJ1-1; abundance: once; d_gene: .; v_gene: TRBV11-2; CDR3nt: TGTGCCAGCAGCTTAGGACTTATTAACACTGAAGCTTTCTTT; CDR3aa: CASSLGLINTEAFF
j_gene: TRBJ1-4; abundance: .; d_gene: .; v_gene: TRBV7-2; CDR3nt: TGTGCCAGCAGCTTTTATCAAGCAACTAATGAAAAACTGTTTTTT; CDR3aa: CASSFYQATNEKLFF
j_gene: TRBJ2-6; abundance: once; d_gene: .; v_gene: TRBV9; CDR3nt: TGTGCCAGCAGCGTAGAATTCTCTGGGGCCAACGTCCTGACTTTC; CDR3aa: CASSVEFSGANVLTF
j_gene: TRBJ2-1; abundance: .; d_gene: .; v_gene: TRBV6-5; CDR3nt: TGTGCCAGCAGTTACTATAAAGGAGGGAATCCGTTCTTC; CDR3aa: CASSYYKGGNPFF
j_gene: TRBJ2-5; abundance: .; d_gene: .; v_gene: TRBV19; CDR3nt: TGTGCCAGTAGTATGGCCCGGATGGGCCAAGAGACCCAGTACTTC; CDR3aa: CASSMARMGQETQYF
j_gene: TRBJ1-2; abundance: .; d_gene: TRBD1; v_gene: TRBV2; CDR3nt: TGTGCCAGCCATGGGGACAGCCCCTATGGCTACACCTTC; CDR3aa: CASHGDSPYGYTF
j_gene: TRBJ2-2; abundance: .; d_gene: .; v_gene: TRBV7-9; CDR3nt: TGTGCCAGCAGCTCTACAGGGAACACCGGGGAGCTGTTTTTT; CDR3aa: CASSSTGNTGELFF
j_gene: TRBJ2-7; abundance: few; d_gene: .; v_gene: TRBV28; CDR3nt: TGTGCCAGCAGTTTTGGGTACGAGCAGTACTTC; CDR3aa: CASSFGYEQYF
j_gene: TRBJ1-1; abundance: .; d_gene: .; v_gene: TRBV2; CDR3nt: TGTGCCACCTTTAAGGACGCCAACACTGAAGCTTTCTTT; CDR3aa: CATFKDANTEAFF
j_gene: TRBJ2-3; abundance: .; d_gene: TRBD1; v_gene: TRBV6-4; CDR3nt: TGTGCCAGCAGTGTAGGATGGACAGGGAGAGATACGCAGTATTTT; CDR3aa: CASSVGWTGRDTQYF
j_gene: TRBJ1-1; abundance: .; d_gene: TRBD1; v_gene: TRBV6-5; CDR3nt: TGTGCCAGCAGTACACGACAGGGAAGCACTGAAGCTTTCTTT; CDR3aa: CASSTRQGSTEAFF
j_gene: TRBJ1-1; abundance: .; d_gene: .; v_gene: TRBV10-3; CDR3nt: TGTGCCTCCGAACGGGGCCCACTGGGGACTGAAGCTTTCTTT; CDR3aa: CASERGPLGTEAFF
j_gene: TRBJ2-4; abundance: .; d_gene: .; v_gene: TRBV21-1; CDR3nt: TGTGCCAGACAGCGGGGCGGCAAAAACATTCAGTACTTC; CDR3aa: CARQRGGKNIQYF
j_gene: TRBJ2-3; abundance: once; d_gene: .; v_gene: TRBV6-5; CDR3nt: TGTGCCAGCAGTTACTCCCCCCTCGGAGGTGCAGATACGCAGTATTTT; CDR3aa: CASSYSPLGGADTQYF
j_gene: TRBJ1-2; abundance: .; d_gene: .; v_gene: TRBV10-3; CDR3nt: TGTGCCATCAACCCCGCAGGGCGCGACTATGGCTACACCTTC; CDR3aa: CAINPAGRDYGYTF
j_gene: TRBJ1-4; abundance: once; d_gene: TRBD1; v_gene: TRBV5-1; CDR3nt: TGCGCCAGCAGCTCAAAGACAGGGGACGGAGAAAAACTGTTTTTT; CDR3aa: CASSSKTGDGEKLFF
j_gene: TRBJ2-7; abundance: .; d_gene: .; v_gene: TRBV7-2; CDR3nt: TGTGCCAGCAGCCCACATAGGGACTACGAGCAGTACTTC; CDR3aa: CASSPHRDYEQYF
j_gene: TRBJ2-1; abundance: .; d_gene: .; v_gene: TRBV6-5; CDR3nt: TGTGCCAGCAGTTTAACCGGGGGCAATGAGCAGTTCTTC; CDR3aa: CASSLTGGNEQFF
j_gene: TRBJ1-2; abundance: .; d_gene: .; v_gene: TRBV7-9; CDR3nt: TGTGCCAGCAGCTCCTCGGGGCAAGGACTAAGAGTCTACACCTTC; CDR3aa: CASSSSGQGLRVYTF
j_gene: TRBJ2-7; abundance: .; d_gene: .; v_gene: TRBV30; CDR3nt: TGTGCCTGGACCCCGGGGGCTGGAGACGAGCAGTACTTC; CDR3aa: CAWTPGAGDEQYF
j_gene: TRBJ1-6; abundance: .; d_gene: .; v_gene: TRBV5-6; CDR3nt: TGTGCCAGCATCCTGGGGGGCAGACGCGATTCACCCCTCCACTTT; CDR3aa: CASILGGRRDSPLHF
j_gene: TRBJ2-1; abundance: .; d_gene: TRBD1; v_gene: TRBV7-3; CDR3nt: TGTGCCAGCAGCCCGACGGACAGGAGTATCGACAATGAGCAGTTCTTC; CDR3aa: CASSPTDRSIDNEQFF
j_gene: TRBJ2-3; abundance: .; d_gene: .; v_gene: TRBV12-5; CDR3nt: TGTGCTAGTGGTTTGGGGGGGGGCACAGATACGCAGTATTTT; CDR3aa: CASGLGGGTDTQYF